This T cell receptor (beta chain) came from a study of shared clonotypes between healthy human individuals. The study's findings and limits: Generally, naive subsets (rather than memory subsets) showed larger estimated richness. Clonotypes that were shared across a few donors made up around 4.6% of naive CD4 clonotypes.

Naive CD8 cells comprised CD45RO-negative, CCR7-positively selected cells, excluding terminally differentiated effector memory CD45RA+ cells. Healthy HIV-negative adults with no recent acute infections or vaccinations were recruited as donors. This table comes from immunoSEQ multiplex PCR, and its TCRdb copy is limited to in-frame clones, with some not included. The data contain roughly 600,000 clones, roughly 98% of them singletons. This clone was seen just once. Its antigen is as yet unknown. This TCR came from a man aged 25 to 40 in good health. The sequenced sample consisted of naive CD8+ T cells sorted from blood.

In nucleotides, the CDR3 is TGTGCCAGTAGTATAGCCGGGGGTGAGACCGGGGAGCTGTTTTTT. The encoded protein is CASSIAGGETGELFF. The chain joins TRBV19 to TRBJ2-2; TRBD2 might be the D (6 bases). Per the germline V gene, CDR1 is LNHDA and CDR2 is SQIVND (reference sequence). This CDR3 is built from 15 residues. Trimming removed 1 base from V and 5 bases from J, with 11 bases in between.